This T cell receptor beta chain was found in a study of CD8 T cells in Susac syndrome. V lost 5 bases and J lost 4; bases outside the gene matches: 13. The CDR3 loop spans 16 amino acids. With random hexamers, roughly 0.45 to 1 ug RNA was reverse transcribed. Amplification of TCR beta CDR3 across 54 Vbeta and 13 Jbeta was performed with immunoSEQ multiplex PCR. TCRdb itself ran the immunoSEQ multiplex PCR reads through MiXCR, one entry per CDR3 protein. This table has approximately 120,000 distinct CDR3 sequences, around 92% appearing once. Sequencing was done on a sample of CD8+ T cells from PBMCs. The receptor's source is a human donor in good health. The rearrangement links TRBV12-3 or TRBV12-4 to TRBJ2-5; 7 bases are a match to TRBD1. CDR3 DNA: TGTGCCAGCAGTCCTCGTAACAGGGGAGCGCGAGAGACCCAGTACTTC. Its translation: CASSPRNRGARETQYF.